Below are 6 T cell receptor beta chains sequenced from a single sample in a study of vaccination effects on CD4 cells after COVID-19. Method: immunoSEQ multiplex PCR; TCRdb's copy keeps in-frame clones and lacks some. The repertoire holds about 54,000 clones, with roughly 80% as singletons. With the ViraFEST assay, the study expanded antigen-specific CD4+ T cells using viral peptide pools, then sequenced them. Subsequent to a culture period of 10 to 11 days, CD4+ T cells were isolated. Their cognate antigens are unknown. Material: CD4+ T cells from PBMCs cultured with HCoV-229E spike peptides, obtained before COVID-19 vaccination. These receptors all come from a human donor who received a COVID-19 vaccine.

The V and J genes are TRBV12-5 and TRBJ2-1, with 12 bases lining up with TRBD2. CDR3 length: 15 amino acids. V was clipped by 3 bases and J by 4 bases; unmatched bases: 1. Germline V gene data show CDR1 as LGHNT and CDR2 as FRNRAP. The CDR3, as DNA: TGTGCTAGTGGTTTCGGACTAGCGGGGTACAATGAGCAGTTCTTC. Translation: CASGFGLAGYNEQFF.

The gene calls are TRBV7-2 and TRBJ1-4, with D unclear. CDR1 SGHTA and CDR2 FQGNSA come from the germline V gene. Trimming cost V 5 bases and J 0 bases, with 13 bases left between them. The CDR3 loop spans 16 amino acids. The CDR3 nucleotides read TGTGCCAGCAGCCGGCTCTCGTCCCCAACTAATGAAAAACTGTTTTTT. Translating gives CASSRLSSPTNEKLFF. The full variable domain, in which reference TRBV7-2 and TRBJ1-4 provide the parts outside the CDR3, is GAGVSQSPSNKVTEKGKDVELRCDPISGHTALYWYRQSLGQGLEFLIYFQGNSAPDKSGLPSDRFSAERTGGSVSTLTIQRTQQEDSAVYLCASSRLSSPTNEKLFFGSGTQLSVL.

The chain couples TRBV19 to TRBJ2-1; D may be TRBD1 (6 bases). The ends were cut back, 1 base at V and 5 bases at J, with 12 bases in the middle. The CDR3 is 15 amino acids. The germline CDR1 and CDR2 sequences are LNHDA and SQIVND (reference sequence). The CDR3 sequence: CASSIAGAGNNEQFF. CDR3 in DNA: TGTGCCAGTAGTATAGCAGGGGCCGGGAACAATGAGCAGTTCTTC.

The chain links TRBV14 to TRBJ2-5; TRBD1 might be the D (6 bases). The CDR3 has 15 residues. Germline CDR1 SGHDN, CDR2 FVKESK. The V gene lost 1 base and the J gene lost 9 bases, with 18 bases spanning the gap. The CDR3 region is CASSQGGTGFWAQYF. In nucleotides, the CDR3 is TGTGCCAGCAGCCAAGGGGGCACAGGGTTCTGGGCCCAGTACTTC.

This chain joins TRBV9 and TRBJ1-2, with D possibly being TRBD1 (5 bases). This CDR3 spans 15 amino acids. In germline, CDR1 is SGDLS, CDR2 YYNGEE. The ends were cut back, 0 bases at V and 0 bases at J, with 9 bases in the middle. The CDR3 sequence is CASSVEAGTNYGYTF. In DNA form, the CDR3 reads TGTGCCAGCAGCGTAGAGGCAGGGACTAACTATGGCTACACCTTC.

This clone was detected only a few times. The chain combines TRBV3-1 (or the pseudogene TRBV3-2) with TRBJ1-2; 9 nucleotides match TRBD1. Trimming at V came to 1 base and at J to 8 bases, leaving 11 bases not matched to a gene. Looked up from germline, CDR1 is LGHDT and CDR2 is YNNKEL (reference sequence). The CDR3 contains 16 residues. In DNA, the CDR3 is TGTGCCAGCAGCCAAGTATTCGGGACAGGGCCCTCAGGCTACACCTTC. Its protein is CASSQVFGTGPSGYTF.